The rows below give T cell receptor beta chains drawn from one sample of a study of beta chain features in type 1 diabetes. Method: immunoSEQ multiplex PCR; TCRdb's copy keeps in-frame clones and lacks some. In the table there are a few hundred thousand clones, roughly 10% of which are singletons. Sequences were obtained from naive CD4+ T cells from blood. The receptor source for this set is a man younger than 40 with type 1 diabetes. Both conserved end residues are part of each CDR3. A D gene is named only where the DNA matches it firmly. Expanded clones are given a class, and other clones once, few, many or no size at all.

>TRBJ2-7|few|-|TRBV6-5
CASSYPPGEQYF
TGTGCCAGCAGTTACCCTCCAGGCGAGCAGTACTTC
>TRBJ2-1|few|TRBD1|TRBV28
CASRTGGVEQFF
TGTGCCAGCAGGACAGGGGGCGTTGAGCAGTTCTTC
>TRBJ2-3|few|-|TRBV29-1
CSVEQGSSTDTQYF
TGCAGCGTAGAACAGGGTTCCTCCACAGATACGCAGTATTTT
>TRBJ2-3|-|-|TRBV7-2
CASSPRLQTRDTQYF
TGTGCCAGCAGCCCCCGGCTGCAGACACGAGATACGCAGTATTTT
>TRBJ2-7|-|TRBD2|TRBV6-5
CASSSGGRYEQYF
TGTGCCAGCAGTAGCGGGGGGCGCTACGAGCAGTACTTC
>TRBJ2-7|few|-|TRBV27
CASSSGASHYEQYF
TGTGCCAGCAGTTCTGGGGCCAGCCACTACGAGCAGTACTTC
>TRBJ2-7|few|-|TRBV9
CASSRLGHSSYEQYF
TGTGCCAGCAGCCGGTTGGGGCATAGCTCCTACGAGCAGTACTTC
>TRBJ2-5|-|TRBD1|TRBV5-1
CASSPGTEGETQYF
TGCGCCAGCAGCCCTGGGACAGAAGGAGAGACCCAGTACTTC
>TRBJ1-4|-|TRBD1|TRBV30
CAWSPKQGASEKLFF
TGTGCCTGGAGTCCTAAACAGGGGGCGTCCGAAAAACTGTTTTTT
>TRBJ1-6|few|-|TRBV27
CASSFSPGLIMSLHF
TGTGCCAGCAGTTTCTCACCGGGACTGATTATGTCCCTCCACTTT
>TRBJ2-1|-|-|TRBV15
CATSRRYNEQFF
TGTGCCACCAGCAGACGGTACAATGAGCAGTTCTTC
>TRBJ1-1|-|TRBD1|TRBV30
CAWSVRDSGRMNTEAFF
TGTGCCTGGAGTGTAAGGGACAGTGGAAGGATGAACACTGAAGCTTTCTTT
>TRBJ2-5|-|-|TRBV15
CATSRGQQETQYF
TGTGCCACCAGCAGAGGACAGCAAGAGACCCAGTACTTC
>TRBJ2-5|-|TRBD2|TRBV29-1
CSTGLVQETQYF
TGCAGCACGGGACTAGTCCAAGAGACCCAGTACTTC
>TRBJ1-5|few|TRBD1|TRBV2
CASSRDRGVQPQHF
TGTGCCAGCAGTCGGGACAGGGGGGTTCAGCCCCAGCATTTT
>TRBJ2-7|few|-|TRBV6-1
CASSAALPGQGYEQYF
TGTGCCAGCAGTGCCGCCCTACCAGGGCAGGGGTACGAGCAGTACTTC
>TRBJ2-7|few|-|TRBV5-1
CASSYITSRSEQYF
TGCGCCAGCAGCTACATCACGAGTCGGAGCGAGCAGTACTTC
>TRBJ1-5|-|-|TRBV15
CATSGGSGQPQHF
TGTGCCACCAGCGGGGGCTCTGGACAGCCCCAGCATTTT
>TRBJ1-5|few|-|TRBV28
CASSLRGQPQHF
TGTGCCAGCAGTTTGCGAGGCCAGCCCCAGCATTTT
>TRBJ1-2|few|TRBD1|TRBV5-1
CASRDHRGLGYGYTF
TGCGCCAGCAGAGACCACAGGGGGCTGGGCTATGGCTACACCTTC
>TRBJ1-1|few|TRBD1|TRBV7-3
CASSRDRNTEAFF
TGTGCCAGCAGCAGGGACAGGAACACTGAAGCTTTCTTT
>TRBJ1-1|few|-|TRBV19
CASSIRGLGTEAFF
TGTGCCAGTAGTATCAGAGGGCTTGGAACTGAAGCTTTCTTT
>TRBJ2-3|-|TRBD2|TRBV29-1
CSVEGGGSPDTQYF
TGCAGCGTTGAAGGGGGGGGTTCCCCAGATACGCAGTATTTT
>TRBJ2-7|-|-|TRBV20-1
CSASDGYEQYF
TGCAGTGCTAGTGACGGGTACGAGCAGTACTTC